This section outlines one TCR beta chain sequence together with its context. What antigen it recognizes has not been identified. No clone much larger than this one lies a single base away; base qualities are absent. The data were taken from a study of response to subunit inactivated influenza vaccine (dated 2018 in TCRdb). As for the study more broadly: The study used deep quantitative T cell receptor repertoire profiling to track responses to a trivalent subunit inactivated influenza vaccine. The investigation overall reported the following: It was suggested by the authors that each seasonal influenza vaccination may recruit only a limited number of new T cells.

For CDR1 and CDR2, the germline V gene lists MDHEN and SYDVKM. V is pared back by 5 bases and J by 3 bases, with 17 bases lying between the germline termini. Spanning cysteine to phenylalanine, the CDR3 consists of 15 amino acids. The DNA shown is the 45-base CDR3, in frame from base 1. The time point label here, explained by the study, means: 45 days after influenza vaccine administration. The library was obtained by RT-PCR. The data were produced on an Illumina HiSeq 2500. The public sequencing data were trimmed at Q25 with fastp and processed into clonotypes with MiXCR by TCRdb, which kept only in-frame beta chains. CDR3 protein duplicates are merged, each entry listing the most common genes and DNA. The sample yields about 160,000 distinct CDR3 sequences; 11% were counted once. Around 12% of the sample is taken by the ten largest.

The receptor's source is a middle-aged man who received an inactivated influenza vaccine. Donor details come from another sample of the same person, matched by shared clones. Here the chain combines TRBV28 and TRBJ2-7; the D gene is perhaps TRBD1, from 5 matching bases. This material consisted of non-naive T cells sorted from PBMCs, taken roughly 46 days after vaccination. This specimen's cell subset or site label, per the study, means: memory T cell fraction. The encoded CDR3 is CASSPPLAGLYEQYF. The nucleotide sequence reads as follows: TGTGCCAGCAGTCCTCCCCTGGCAGGGCTCTACGAGCAGTACTTC.